Below are 13 T cell receptor beta chains sequenced from a single sample in a study of cytomegalovirus exposure and HLA in healthy donors. PCR amplification relied on 60 Vbeta primers (plus 13 Jbeta primers). TCRdb's table, derived via immunoSEQ multiplex PCR, lists solely in-frame clones and lacks some. This sample has approximately 170,000 clones; roughly 85% occur once, and the top ten carry 1%. The sample taken for sequencing was PBMCs. Receptors originate from a boy aged 2 to 10 in good health and CMV-seronegative.

The chain uses TRBV10-1 and TRBJ2-7; TRBD1 matches at 9 bases. V lost 7 bases and J lost 7; bases outside the gene matches: 11. CDR1 is WNHNN and CDR2 is SYGVQD in the germline V gene (reference sequence). The CDR3 contains 14 residues. The DNA for the CDR3 is TGCGCCAGCAACTCCGGGACAGGGTTTCGGGAGCAGTACGTC. Amino acids: CASNSGTGFREQYV.

This chain joins TRBV4-2 and TRBJ1-3, with a weak D call TRBD1 (5 bases). Germline CDR1 is LGHNA and CDR2 is YNFKEQ. CDR3 length equals 15 residues. V was pared by 4 bases and J by 0 bases, with 10 bases between. This CDR3 reads CASSREGVSGNTIYF. Written as DNA, the CDR3 is TGTGCCAGCAGCCGAGAAGGGGTCTCTGGAAACACCATATATTTT.

The chain has TRBV30 and TRBJ1-2; D call uncertain. CDR3 length: 12 amino acids. V was cut by 7 bases and J by 4 bases, with 13 bases left in between. Germline assignment: CDR1 GTSNPN and CDR2 SVGIG (reference sequence). CDR3 in DNA: TGTGCCTCCTCGCAGTCTGGCTATGGCTACACCTTC. Protein sequence: CASSQSGYGYTF.

The chain carries TRBV4-1 and TRBJ2-3; 7 bases line up with TRBD2. V shed 1 base, J shed 1 base, and the junction held 8 bases outside the gene matches. Germline V gives CDR1 MGHRA, CDR2 YSYEKL. The CDR3 spans 17 residues. CDR3 DNA sequence: TGCGCCAGCAGCCAAGGAGCCGGGGGGTCAGGCACAGATACGCAGTATTTT. Its translation is CASSQGAGGSGTDTQYF.

The chain uses TRBV9 and TRBJ2-3, with a weak D call TRBD1 (6 bases). The germline CDR1 and CDR2 sequences are SGDLS and YYNGEE. V lost 0 bases to trimming and J lost 1 base, with 12 bases between them. This CDR3 region has 16 residues. CDR3 in amino acids: CASSVGQSGGTDTQYF. CDR3 coding DNA: TGTGCCAGCAGCGTAGGTCAGTCAGGGGGCACAGATACGCAGTATTTT.

This clone was seen only a few times. The chain combines TRBV5-1 with TRBJ2-7, with D possibly matching TRBD1 (5 bases). Germline assignment: CDR1 SGHRS and CDR2 YFSETQ. Trimming took off 4 bases at V and 0 bases at J, with 11 bases between the two ends. The CDR3 consists of 14 residues. The CDR3 nucleotides read TGCGCCAGCAGCGCCCTCGGACACTCCTACGAGCAGTACTTC. Protein: CASSALGHSYEQYF. The variable domain in full, with the rest retrieved from reference TRBV5-1 and TRBJ2-7, is KAGVTQTPRYLIKTRGQQVTLSCSPISGHRSVSWYQQTPGQGLQFLFEYFSETQRNKGNFPGRFSGRQFSNSRSEMNVSTLELGDSALYLCASSALGHSYEQYFGPGTRLTVT.

This clone has a single count. This chain joins TRBV7-9 and TRBJ1-2, with D perhaps matching TRBD1 (6 bases). Germline assignment: CDR1 SEHNR and CDR2 FQNEAQ (reference sequence). The V end was cut by 3 bases, the J end by 4 bases, with 12 bases between. The CDR3 runs 14 residues. This chain's CDR3 is CASSLKGGVYGYTF. CDR3 in DNA: TGTGCCAGCAGCTTGAAAGGGGGTGTCTATGGCTACACCTTC.

The DNA for the CDR3 is TGTGCCAGCCGGACTAGCGGGGGGGCCACCGGGGAGCTGTTTTTT. The encoded protein is CASRTSGGATGELFF. The chain combines TRBV19 with TRBJ2-2; 15 bases map to TRBD2. V shed 9 bases and J 4 bases; nucleotides not matched to a gene: 3. Per the germline V gene, CDR1 is LNHDA and CDR2 is SQIVND (reference sequence). The CDR3 totals 15 residues.

The rearrangement joins TRBV7-6 to TRBJ2-5; 7 bases align to TRBD2. Germline CDR1 SGHVS, CDR2 FNYEAQ. V was pared by 5 bases and J by 2 bases, with 14 bases of the junction left unmatched. This CDR3 spans 17 amino acids. The CDR3 sequence is CASSNSGAGPSQETQYF. Written as DNA, the CDR3 is TGTGCCAGCAGCAACTCCGGAGCGGGGCCCTCACAAGAGACCCAGTACTTC.

The rearrangement links TRBV30 to TRBJ2-3, with 12 bases that match TRBD2. The CDR3 sequence is 16 residues long. The J segment lost 4 bases and the V segment lost 0 bases, leaving 5 bases of the junction unmatched. In germline, CDR1 is GTSNPN, CDR2 SVGIG (reference sequence). The CDR3 DNA reads as TGTGCCTGGAGTGTAGGGACTAGCGGGTTCGCAGATACGCAGTATTTT. It encodes CAWSVGTSGFADTQYF.

CDR3 amino acids: CASSPGLAGTGELFF. CDR3 in DNA: TGTGCCAGCAGCCCGGGACTAGCGGGAACCGGGGAGCTGTTTTTT. The J gene is TRBJ2-2, the V gene TRBV11-2; 13 bases align to TRBD2. This CDR3 comprises 15 residues. V trimming: 5 bases; J trimming: 5 bases; junction bases outside the gene matches: 2. Germline V gene lookup returns CDR1 SGHAT and CDR2 FQNNGV. Full variable domain (remainder filled in from reference TRBV11-2 and TRBJ2-2): EAGVAQSPRYKIIEKRQSVAFWCNPISGHATLYWYQQILGQGPKLLIQFQNNGVVDDSQLPKDRFSAERLKGVDSTLKIQPAKLEDSAVYLCASSPGLAGTGELFFGEGSRLTVL.

In this sample, this clone turned up a few times. This sequence joins TRBV11-2 and TRBJ1-1; perhaps TRBD1 as D (5 bases). Germline CDR1 and CDR2: SGHAT and FQNNGV. V was shortened by 7 bases and J by 4 bases, with 25 bases between the two germline ends. CDR3 size: 17 residues. CDR3 bases: TGTGCCAGCACCCTTATACGACAAAGCCGGGGGGTCACTGAAGCTTTCTTT. Residues: CASTLIRQSRGVTEAFF.

This chain links TRBV18 with TRBJ1-1; D unresolved. Germline values: CDR1 KGHSH, CDR2 LQKENI. There are 13 residues in the CDR3. V lost 11 bases to trimming and J lost 6 bases, with 19 bases between them. The chain's CDR3 is CAVAPGHMAEAFF. CDR3 nucleotides: TGTGCCGTGGCACCTGGGCATATGGCTGAAGCTTTCTTT.